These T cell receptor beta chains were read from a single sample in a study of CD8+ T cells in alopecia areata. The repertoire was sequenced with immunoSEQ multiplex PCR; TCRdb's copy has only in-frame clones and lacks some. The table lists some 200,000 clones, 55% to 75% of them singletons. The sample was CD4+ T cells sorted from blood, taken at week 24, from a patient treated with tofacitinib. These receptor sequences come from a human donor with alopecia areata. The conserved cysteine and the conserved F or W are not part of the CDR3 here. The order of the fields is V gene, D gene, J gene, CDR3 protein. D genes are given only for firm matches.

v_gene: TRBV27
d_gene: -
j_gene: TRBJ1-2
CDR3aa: ASSPNNGYGYT

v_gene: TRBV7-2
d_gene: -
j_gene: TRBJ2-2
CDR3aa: ASSNVPGLELF

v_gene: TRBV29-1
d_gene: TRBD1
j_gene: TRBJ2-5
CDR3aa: STQGARETQY

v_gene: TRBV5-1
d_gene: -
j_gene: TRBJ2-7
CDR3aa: ASLEASYEQY

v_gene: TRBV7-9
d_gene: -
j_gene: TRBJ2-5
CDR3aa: AGGNLEETQY

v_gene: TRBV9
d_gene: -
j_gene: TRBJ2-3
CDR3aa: ASSVEFPDTQY

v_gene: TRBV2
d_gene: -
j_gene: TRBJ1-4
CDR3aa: ASIGRDEELF

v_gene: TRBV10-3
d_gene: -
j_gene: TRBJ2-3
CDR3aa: AIGRTHSSGDTQY

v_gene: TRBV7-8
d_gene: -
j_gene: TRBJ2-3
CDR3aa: ASSLVAGGDTQY

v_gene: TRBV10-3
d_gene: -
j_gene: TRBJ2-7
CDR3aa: AIRSTLGTRGDEQY

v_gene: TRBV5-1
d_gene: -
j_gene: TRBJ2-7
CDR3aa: ASSSVGAYEQY

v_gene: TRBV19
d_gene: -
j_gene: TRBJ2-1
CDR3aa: ASRAPRNNEQF

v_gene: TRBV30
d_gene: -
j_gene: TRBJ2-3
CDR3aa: AWSVQGGGDTQY

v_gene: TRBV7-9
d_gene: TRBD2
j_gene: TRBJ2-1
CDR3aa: ASSRESGGSYNEQF

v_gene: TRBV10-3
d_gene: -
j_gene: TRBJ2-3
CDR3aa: AISEGWDTQY

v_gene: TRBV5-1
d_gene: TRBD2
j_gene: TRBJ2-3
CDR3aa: ASSLARETDTQY

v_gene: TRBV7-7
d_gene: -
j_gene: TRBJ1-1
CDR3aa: ASSLDRNTEAF

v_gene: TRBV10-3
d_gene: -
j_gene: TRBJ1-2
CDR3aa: AISDVSSHGYT

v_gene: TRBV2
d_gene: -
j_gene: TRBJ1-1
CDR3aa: ASGLEVTFF

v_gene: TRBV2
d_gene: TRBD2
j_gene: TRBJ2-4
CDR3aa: ASLLAGPIQY

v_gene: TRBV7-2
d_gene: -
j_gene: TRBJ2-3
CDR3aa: ASSLVGLRTDTQY

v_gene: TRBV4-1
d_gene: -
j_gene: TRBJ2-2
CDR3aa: ASSQGAGVNTGELF

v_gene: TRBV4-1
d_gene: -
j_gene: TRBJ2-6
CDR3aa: ASSQGQARGPGANVLT

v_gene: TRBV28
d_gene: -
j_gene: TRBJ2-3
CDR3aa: ASSPQLGLDTQY

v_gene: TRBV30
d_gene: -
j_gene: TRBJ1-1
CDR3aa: AWSVTGGEAF

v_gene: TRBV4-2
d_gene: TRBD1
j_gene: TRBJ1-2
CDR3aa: ASSPQPGQLAYGYT

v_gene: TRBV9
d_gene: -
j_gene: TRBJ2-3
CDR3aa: ASSAGLAWDTQY

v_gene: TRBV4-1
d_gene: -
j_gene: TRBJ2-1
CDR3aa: ASSGQISSYNEQF

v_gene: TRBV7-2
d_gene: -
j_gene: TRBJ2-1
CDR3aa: ASSQVQGYNEQF

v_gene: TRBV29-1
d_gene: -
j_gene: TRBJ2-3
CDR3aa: SVPKTPAGTDTQY

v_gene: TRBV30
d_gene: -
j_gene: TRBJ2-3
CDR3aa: AWRAGTSSDTQY